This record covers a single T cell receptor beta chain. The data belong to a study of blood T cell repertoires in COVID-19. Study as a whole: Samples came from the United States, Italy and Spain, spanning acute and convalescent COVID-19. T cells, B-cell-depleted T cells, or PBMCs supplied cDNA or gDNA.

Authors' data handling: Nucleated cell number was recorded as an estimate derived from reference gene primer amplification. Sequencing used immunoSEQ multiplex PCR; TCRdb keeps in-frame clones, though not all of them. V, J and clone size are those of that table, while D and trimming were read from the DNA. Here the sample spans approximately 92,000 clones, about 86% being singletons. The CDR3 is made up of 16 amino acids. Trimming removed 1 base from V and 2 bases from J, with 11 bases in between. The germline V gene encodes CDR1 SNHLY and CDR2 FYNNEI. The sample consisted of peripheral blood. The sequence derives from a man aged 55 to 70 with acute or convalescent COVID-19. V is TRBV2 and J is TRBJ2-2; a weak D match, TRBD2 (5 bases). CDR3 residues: CASSEGRVGNTGELFF. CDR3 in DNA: TGTGCCAGCAGTGAAGGGCGGGTTGGAAACACCGGGGAGCTGTTTTTT. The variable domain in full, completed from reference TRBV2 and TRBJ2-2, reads EPEVTQTPSHQVTQMGQEVILRCVPISNHLYFYWYRQILGQKVEFLVSFYNNEISEKSEIFDDQFSVERPDGSNFTLKIRSTKLEDSAMYFCASSEGRVGNTGELFFGEGSRLTVL.